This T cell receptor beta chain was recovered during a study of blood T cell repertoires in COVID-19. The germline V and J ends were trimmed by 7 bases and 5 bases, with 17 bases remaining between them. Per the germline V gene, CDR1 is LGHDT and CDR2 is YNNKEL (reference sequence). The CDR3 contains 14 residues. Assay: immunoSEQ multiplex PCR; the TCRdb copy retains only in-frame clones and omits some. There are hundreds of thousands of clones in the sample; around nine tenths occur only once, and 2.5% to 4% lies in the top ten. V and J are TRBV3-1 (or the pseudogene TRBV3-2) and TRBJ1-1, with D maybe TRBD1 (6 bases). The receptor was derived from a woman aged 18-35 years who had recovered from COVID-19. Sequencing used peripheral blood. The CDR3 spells CASTRGGGRTEAFF. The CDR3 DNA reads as TGTGCCAGCACCCGCGGGGGGGGCCGTACTGAAGCTTTCTTT.